Presented here are 31 T cell receptor beta chains from one specimen sequenced in a study of CD8 T cells in ankylosing spondylitis. The study, taken as a whole, reports: One TCR beta motif, made up of under ten highly homologous variants, appeared characteristic of ankylosing spondylitis blood.

Using its own MiXCR run on the 5' RACE reads, TCRdb lists one record per CDR3 protein. The sample records about 220,000 distinct CDR3 sequences, approximately 7.3% being singletons. These receptors' targets are unknown. Sequencing was done on a sample of blood, either unsorted or a sorted T cell fraction (not recorded which). These receptors originate from a male donor with ankylosing spondylitis.

This clonotype has a count of ten or more. V is TRBV4-3 and J is TRBJ2-7, with 7 bases fitting TRBD2. The CDR3 is made up of 14 amino acids. V dropped 1 base and J dropped 0; count of bases not matched to a gene: 0. Germline V CDR1 and CDR2: LGHNA, YSLEER. In DNA form, the CDR3 reads TGCGCCAGCAGCCAAGGACTAGCCTCCTACGAGCAGTACTTC. Protein sequence: CASSQGLASYEQYF.

This clonotype has at least ten counts. V is TRBV4-2 and J is TRBJ2-7, with 7 bases lining up with TRBD2. The CDR3 sequence is 15 residues long. Germline-derived CDR1 and CDR2 are LGHNA and YNFKEQ. Trimming removed 5 bases from V and 2 bases from J; junction bases left unmatched: 9. The CDR3 DNA is TGTGCCAGCAGCTTCCGGGGAGGGACCACCTACGAGCAGTACTTC. Protein product: CASSFRGGTTYEQYF.

CDR3: CASSPPLAGVADTQYF. The CDR3 DNA is TGTGCCAGCAGTCCCCCACTAGCGGGAGTCGCAGATACGCAGTATTTT. This chain uses TRBV27 with TRBJ2-3; 11 bases map to TRBD2. There are 16 residues in the CDR3. Germline V gene data show CDR1 as MNHEY and CDR2 as SMNVEV (reference sequence). With 5 bases clipped from V and 4 bases from J, the junction kept 8 bases outside the gene matches.

This clonotype is categorized as medium-sized. CDR3 in amino acids: CASRSGRDPTGELFF. In DNA, the CDR3 is TGTGCCAGCAGGAGCGGGAGGGATCCCACCGGGGAGCTGTTTTTT. The chain uses TRBV4-2 and TRBJ2-2; 10 positions match TRBD2. This CDR3 comprises 15 residues. Germline V gene sequence: CDR1 LGHNA, CDR2 YNFKEQ. V trimming: 6 bases; J trimming: 4 bases; junction bases outside the gene matches: 5.

This clonotype was recorded many times. CDR3 bases: TGTGCCAGCAGCAAAGGCAGGCGGGGCACTAGCACAGATACGCAGTATTTT. As protein: CASSKGRRGTSTDTQYF. V gene TRBV21-1 combines with J gene TRBJ2-3; whether TRBD1, the table's D call, matches the DNA was not checked. TRBV21-1 is tagged as a pseudogene. The CDR3 has 17 residues.

Many counts were recorded for this clonotype. This chain links TRBV6-1 with TRBJ2-2; 10 bases match TRBD2. The germline CDR1 and CDR2 sequences are MNHNS and SASEGT. The J segment lost 1 base and the V segment lost 4 bases, leaving 0 bases of the junction unmatched. This CDR3 is built from 15 residues. CDR3 amino acids: CASSGLAGNTGELFF. The CDR3 coding sequence is TGTGCCAGCAGTGGACTAGCGGGGAACACCGGGGAGCTGTTTTTT.

This clonotype was recorded at least ten times. The chain carries TRBV6-2 or TRBV6-3 and TRBJ1-1, with D perhaps matching TRBD1 (5 bases). The CDR3 is 15 amino acids. The germline V gene has CDR1 MNHEY and CDR2 SVGEGT. Trimming shortened V by 2 bases and J by 1 base, and 11 bases separated the two germline ends. The CDR3 region is CASSYRGERNTEAFF. The CDR3 region has the DNA TGTGCCAGCAGTTACCGAGGGGAGCGGAACACTGAAGCTTTCTTT.

This clonotype was detected only a few times. This chain uses TRBV30 with TRBJ2-1, with 11 bases that match TRBD2. The CDR3 is 14 amino acids. CDR1 and CDR2 from the germline V gene are GTSNPN and SVGIG (reference sequence). V dropped 0 bases and J dropped 6; count of bases not matched to a gene: 1. The CDR3 DNA is TGTGCCTGGAGTGTACTAGCGGGAGTCAATGAGCAGTTCTTC. As protein: CAWSVLAGVNEQFF. Full variable domain (missing parts from reference TRBV30 and TRBJ2-1): SQTIHQWPATLVQPVGSPLSLECTVEGTSNPNLYWYRQAAGRGLQLLFYSVGIGQISSEVPQNLSASRPQDRQFILSSKKLLLSDSGFYLCAWSVLAGVNEQFFGPGTRLTVL.

This clonotype was seen at least ten times. This chain connects TRBV7-2 to TRBJ2-7; 11 bases map to TRBD2. The CDR3 loop spans 16 amino acids. Germline lookup yields CDR1 SGHTA and CDR2 FQGNSA. V trimming: 5 bases; J trimming: 2 bases; junction bases outside the gene matches: 8. CDR3 sequence reads: CASSLGSSGRPYEQYF. CDR3 coding DNA: TGTGCCAGCAGCCTTGGGTCTAGCGGGAGGCCCTACGAGCAGTACTTC.

This clonotype has ten or more counts. The gene calls are TRBV19 and TRBJ1-2; D not resolved. The CDR3 sequence is 14 residues long. CDR1 is LNHDA and CDR2 is SQIVND in the germline V gene (reference sequence). V was trimmed by 3 bases and J by 4 bases, leaving 12 bases between them. CDR3 sequence: CASSIQDHGYGYTF. The CDR3 region has the DNA TGTGCCAGTAGTATTCAGGACCACGGCTATGGCTACACCTTC.

This clonotype came up many times. The rearrangement links TRBV4-3 to TRBJ1-2; D is unclear. The CDR3 consists of 14 residues. V was pared by 2 bases and J by 7 bases, with 14 bases between. From germline, CDR1 is LGHNA and CDR2 YSLEER. The CDR3 loop is CASSQSGVSGGYTF. The CDR3 bases are TGCGCCAGCAGCCAATCTGGGGTTAGTGGTGGCTACACCTTC.

This clonotype was found a few times. The CDR3 nucleotides read TGCAGCGTTGAAGACAGACTAGCGGGAAGCACAGATACGCAGTATTTT. Its translation: CSVEDRLAGSTDTQYF. The rearrangement joins TRBV29-1 to TRBJ2-3; 11 bases map to TRBD2. Germline V lookup: CDR1 SQVTM, CDR2 ANQGSEA. J was trimmed by 0 bases and V by 0 bases; bases with no gene match: 2. CDR3 size: 16 residues.

This clonotype showed up many times. The chain combines TRBV5-1 with TRBJ2-1, with a tentative D call TRBD2 (5 bases). V lost 1 base to trimming and J lost 8 bases, with 13 bases between them. The V gene's germline CDR1 is SGHRS and CDR2 YFSETQ. This CDR3 has 14 residues. CDR3 sequence: CASSLTLVPDEQFF. CDR3 nucleotide sequence: TGCGCCAGCAGCTTGACACTAGTACCAGATGAGCAGTTCTTC.

The CDR3 DNA reads as TGTGCCAGCAGCCCCGATCCCCGGACCTCGGGCTACGAGCAGTACTTC. Translating gives CASSPDPRTSGYEQYF. The rearrangement joins TRBV4-2 to TRBJ2-7, with unresolved D. V shed 4 bases and J shed 3 bases, with 19 bases lying between them. The CDR3 length is 16 residues. Germline V gene data show CDR1 as LGHNA and CDR2 as YNFKEQ.

This clonotype was seen many times. The CDR3, as DNA: TGTGCCAGCAGCCCAACCGGGACGGCGAACTATGGCTACACCTTC. Its protein is CASSPTGTANYGYTF. This chain uses TRBV7-3 with TRBJ1-2, with a possible D match to TRBD1 (5 bases). This CDR3 comprises 15 residues. Germline-derived CDR1 and CDR2 are SGHTA and FQGTGA. Trimming left V 5 bases short and J 2 bases short, with 15 bases between.

This clonotype came up many times. The rearrangement links TRBV12-3 or TRBV12-4 to TRBJ2-1; perhaps D is TRBD1 or TRBD2 (6 bases each). Trimming removed 8 bases at V and 6 bases at J, with 14 bases between. The CDR3 length is 13 residues. DNA of the CDR3: TGTGCCAGCGGGGTAGGGGGGTTCAATGAGCAGTTCTTC. This translates into CASGVGGFNEQFF.

This clonotype came up a few times. V usage is TRBV29-1 and J usage is TRBJ1-2; a weak D match, TRBD1 (5 bases). The length of the CDR3 is 13 residues. V was clipped by 4 bases and J by 4 bases, with 13 bases between them. The germline V gene encodes CDR1 SQVTM and CDR2 ANQGSEA. CDR3 coding DNA: TGCAGCGTTGCTATGGACAATCCCTATGGCTACACCTTC. Protein sequence: CSVAMDNPYGYTF.

This clonotype was detected many times. The gene calls are TRBV29-1 and TRBJ2-7; D unresolved. The CDR3 contains 15 residues. Trimming shortened V by 3 bases and J by 1 base, and 16 bases separated the two germline ends. Germline V lookup: CDR1 SQVTM, CDR2 ANQGSEA. The CDR3 here is CSVELPDSPSYEQYF. CDR3 bases: TGCAGCGTTGAGTTGCCGGATTCACCTTCCTACGAGCAGTACTTC.

The chain links TRBV11-2 to TRBJ2-7, with D perhaps TRBD2 (5 bases). CDR1 is SGHAT and CDR2 is FQNNGV in the germline V gene. Trimming cost V 0 bases and J 4 bases, with 22 bases left between them. This CDR3 comprises 18 residues. Here the CDR3 reads CASSLEARGTVYGYEQYF. The CDR3 DNA is TGTGCCAGCAGCTTAGAGGCCCGGGGTACGGTCTATGGATACGAGCAGTACTTC.

This clonotype was picked up many times. CDR3 loop: CASRVAGEGTGELFF. The CDR3 coding sequence is TGCGCCAGCAGGGTAGCGGGAGAGGGTACCGGGGAGCTGTTTTTT. The chain combines TRBV10-2 with TRBJ2-2; 9 bases line up with TRBD2. CDR3 length equals 15 residues. Germline V gene sequence: CDR1 WSHSY, CDR2 SAAADI. The trim removed 6 bases at V and 5 bases at J, leaving 7 bases unmatched.

V and J are TRBV5-5 and TRBJ2-3; D is tentatively TRBD1 or TRBD2 (5 bases each). The germline V gene has CDR1 SGHKS and CDR2 YYEKEE (reference sequence). V dropped 7 bases and J dropped 3 bases, with 21 bases sitting between them. This CDR3 is 16 amino acids long. For the CDR3, the DNA is TGTGCCAGCCCCGAGGTGTGGGACGGCCTGACAGATACGCAGTATTTT. Amino acid sequence: CASPEVWDGLTDTQYF.

At least ten counts were recorded for this clonotype. The rearrangement links TRBV5-1 to TRBJ2-3, with D unresolved. The germline V gene encodes CDR1 SGHRS and CDR2 YFSETQ. V was cut by 4 bases and J by 4 bases, with 13 bases left in between. The CDR3 sequence is 14 residues long. CDR3 sequence reads: CASSNRLDPDTQYF. CDR3 DNA: TGCGCCAGCAGCAACCGTCTAGATCCAGATACGCAGTATTTT.

The table lists this clonotype with many counts. V gene TRBV7-8 combines with J gene TRBJ1-1; possible D gene TRBD1, 5 bases. V was trimmed by 8 bases and J by 3 bases, leaving 13 bases between them. The germline gives CDR1 SGHVS, CDR2 FQNEAQ. The CDR3 consists of 13 residues. Here the CDR3 reads CASWGEWHTEAFF. In nucleotides, the CDR3 is TGTGCCAGCTGGGGGGAATGGCACACTGAAGCTTTCTTT.

About this clonotype: A single base separates this from a much larger clone, so it may be a read error. V gene TRBV12-3 or TRBV12-4 combines with J gene TRBJ2-7; tentative D call: TRBD1 (6 bases). The CDR3 covers 14 residues. CDR3 in DNA: TGTTCCAGCAGTTTAACCCCGGACAGCTACGAGCAGTACTTC. Protein: CSSSLTPDSYEQYF.

This chain links TRBV7-2 with TRBJ2-7, with a possible D match to TRBD1 (6 bases). Germline values: CDR1 SGHTA, CDR2 FQGNSA. The CDR3 sequence is 14 residues long. V was pared by 2 bases and J by 2 bases, with 10 bases between. The CDR3, as DNA: TGTGCCAGCAGCTTAACAGCAGGGGCCTACGAGCAGTACTTC. As protein: CASSLTAGAYEQYF.

This clonotype was seen many times. This chain uses TRBV7-9 with TRBJ2-3, with 7 nucleotides matching TRBD2. From germline, CDR1 is SEHNR and CDR2 FQNEAQ (reference sequence). There are 16 residues in the CDR3. With V trimmed by 5 bases and J by 4 bases, 12 bases remained unmatched. The CDR3 coding sequence is TGTGCCAGCAGCCCCCTCTGGGGGGGGTCCTCAGATACGCAGTATTTT. Amino acid sequence: CASSPLWGGSSDTQYF.

This clonotype turned up a few times. The rearrangement uses TRBV7-9 and TRBJ2-5, with D tentatively TRBD2 (6 bases). Trimming cost V 3 bases and J 2 bases, with 13 bases left between them. The CDR3 runs to 15 residues. CDR1 SEHNR and CDR2 FQNEAQ come from the germline V gene (reference sequence). CDR3 in amino acids: CASSLPAGLQETQYF. As DNA, the CDR3 is TGTGCCAGCAGCTTGCCGGCTGGACTACAAGAGACCCAGTACTTC.

This clonotype was seen ten or more times. V and J are TRBV6-2 or TRBV6-3 and TRBJ2-7; D gene ambiguous. V was cut by 7 bases and J by 0 bases, with 16 bases left in between. The CDR3 runs to 15 residues. Per the germline V gene, CDR1 is MNHEY and CDR2 is SVGEGT. The CDR3 coding sequence is TGTGCCAGCACCCGAAAACAGAAAAACTCCTACGAGCAGTACTTC. Its translation is CASTRKQKNSYEQYF.

This clonotype was recorded many times. The gene calls are TRBV15 and TRBJ1-5; D gene uncertain. V lost 1 base to trimming and J lost 10 bases, with 11 bases between them. The CDR3 sequence is 13 residues long. Germline CDR1 reads LNHNV; CDR2 reads YYDKDF (reference sequence). The CDR3 DNA is TGTGCCACCAGCAGAGTTACGGGCAGACCCCAGCATTTT. Its protein is CATSRVTGRPQHF. The complete variable domain, with remaining parts taken from reference TRBV15 and TRBJ1-5, reads DAMVIQNPRYQVTQFGKPVTLSCSQTLNHNVMYWYQQKSSQAPKLLFHYYDKDFNNEADTPDNFQSRRPNTSFCFLDIRSPGLGDTAMYLCATSRVTGRPQHFGDGTRLSIL.

This clonotype was picked up many times. This chain uses TRBV29-1 with TRBJ1-2; 7 bases map to TRBD1. Germline CDR1 is SQVTM and CDR2 is ANQGSEA. With V trimmed by 7 bases and J by 0 bases, 5 bases remained unmatched. The CDR3 runs to 13 residues. CDR3 amino acids: CSAVGTANYGYTF. The CDR3 DNA sequence: TGCAGCGCCGTGGGGACAGCTAACTATGGCTACACCTTC.

The sample holds one count of this clonotype. One end of the junction is discordant with germline, which a read error may explain. V gene TRBV3-1 combines with J gene TRBJ2-1; a weak D match, TRBD2 (5 bases). The V gene's germline CDR1 is LGHDT and CDR2 YNNKEL (reference sequence). CDR3 size: 17 residues. The CDR3 bases are TGTGCCTGCAGCCAAGATAGGCCGAGGGCTCCAGACAATGAGCAGTTCTTC. This translates into CACSQDRPRAPDNEQFF.